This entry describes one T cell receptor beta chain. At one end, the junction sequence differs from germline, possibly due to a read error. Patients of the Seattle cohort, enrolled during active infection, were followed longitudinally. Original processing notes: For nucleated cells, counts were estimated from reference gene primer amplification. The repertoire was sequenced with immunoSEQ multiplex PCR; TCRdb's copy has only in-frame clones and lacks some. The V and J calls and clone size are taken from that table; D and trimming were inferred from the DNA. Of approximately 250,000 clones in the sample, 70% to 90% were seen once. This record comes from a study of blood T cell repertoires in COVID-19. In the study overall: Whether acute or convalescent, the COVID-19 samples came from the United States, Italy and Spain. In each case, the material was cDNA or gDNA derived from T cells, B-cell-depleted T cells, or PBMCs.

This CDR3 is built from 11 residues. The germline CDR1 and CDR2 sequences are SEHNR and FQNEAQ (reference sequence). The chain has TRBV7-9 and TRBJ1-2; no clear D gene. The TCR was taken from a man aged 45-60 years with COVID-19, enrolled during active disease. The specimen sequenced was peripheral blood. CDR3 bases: TGTGCCAGCAGCTCCTCGTCCGGGAAGGCCTTC. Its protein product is CASSSSSGKAF.